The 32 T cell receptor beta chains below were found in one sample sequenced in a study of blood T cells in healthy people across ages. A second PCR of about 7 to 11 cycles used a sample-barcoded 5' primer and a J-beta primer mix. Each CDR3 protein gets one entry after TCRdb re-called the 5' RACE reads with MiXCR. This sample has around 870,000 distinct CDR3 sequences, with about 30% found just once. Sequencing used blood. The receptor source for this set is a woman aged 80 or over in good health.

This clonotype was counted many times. The DNA of the CDR3 is TGCAGTGCTAGCGGCGGGAAGGGTTCTGGGGACGAGCAGTACTTC. Translated: CSASGGKGSGDEQYF. The rearrangement links TRBV20-1 to TRBJ2-7; weak D call: TRBD2 (6 bases). V lost 3 bases and J lost 5, with 20 bases in between. This CDR3 is 15 amino acids long. The germline gives CDR1 DFQATT, CDR2 SNEGSKA (reference sequence).

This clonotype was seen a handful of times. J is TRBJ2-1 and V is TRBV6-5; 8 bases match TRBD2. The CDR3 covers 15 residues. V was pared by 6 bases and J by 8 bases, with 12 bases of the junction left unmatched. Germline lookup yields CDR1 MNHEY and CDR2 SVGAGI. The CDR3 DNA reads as TGTGCCAGCAGGAACTTGCGGGGGGTCCTTCATGAGCAGTTCTTC. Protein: CASRNLRGVLHEQFF.

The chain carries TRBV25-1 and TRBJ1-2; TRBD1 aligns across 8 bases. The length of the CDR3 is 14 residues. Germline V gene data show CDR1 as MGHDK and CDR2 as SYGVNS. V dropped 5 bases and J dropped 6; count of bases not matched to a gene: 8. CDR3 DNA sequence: TGTGCCAGCAGTTATGGGGACAGGTCTGATGGCTACACCTTC. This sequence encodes CASSYGDRSDGYTF.

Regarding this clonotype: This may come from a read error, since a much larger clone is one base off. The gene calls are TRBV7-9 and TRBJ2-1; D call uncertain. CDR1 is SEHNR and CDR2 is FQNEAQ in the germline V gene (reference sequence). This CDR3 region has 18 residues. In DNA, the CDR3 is TGTGCCAGCAGCTTAAATCCGAAAGAGGTGAGCTCCTGCAATGAGCAGTTCTTC. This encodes CASSLNPKEVSSCNEQFF. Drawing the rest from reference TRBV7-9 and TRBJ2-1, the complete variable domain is DTGVSQNPRHKITKRGQNVTFRCDPISEHNRLYWYRQTLGQGPEFLTYFQNEAQLEKSRLLSDRFSAERPKGSFSTLEIQRTEQGDSAMYLCASSLNPKEVSSCNEQFFGPGTRLTVL.

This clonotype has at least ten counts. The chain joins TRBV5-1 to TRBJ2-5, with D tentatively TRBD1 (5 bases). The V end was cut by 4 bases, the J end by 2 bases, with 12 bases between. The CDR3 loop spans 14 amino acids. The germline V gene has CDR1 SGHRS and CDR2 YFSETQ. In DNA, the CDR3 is TGCGCCAGCAGCCCTGGACACGTTCAAGAGACCCAGTACTTC. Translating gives CASSPGHVQETQYF. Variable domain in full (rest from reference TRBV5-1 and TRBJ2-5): KAGVTQTPRYLIKTRGQQVTLSCSPISGHRSVSWYQQTPGQGLQFLFEYFSETQRNKGNFPGRFSGRQFSNSRSEMNVSTLELGDSALYLCASSPGHVQETQYFGPGTRLLVL.

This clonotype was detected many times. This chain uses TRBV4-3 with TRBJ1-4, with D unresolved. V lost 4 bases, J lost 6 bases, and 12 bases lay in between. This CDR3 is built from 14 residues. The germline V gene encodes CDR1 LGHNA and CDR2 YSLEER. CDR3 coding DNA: TGCGCCAGCAGCCGCAGGACTCTCGATGAAAAACTGTTTTTT. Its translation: CASSRRTLDEKLFF.

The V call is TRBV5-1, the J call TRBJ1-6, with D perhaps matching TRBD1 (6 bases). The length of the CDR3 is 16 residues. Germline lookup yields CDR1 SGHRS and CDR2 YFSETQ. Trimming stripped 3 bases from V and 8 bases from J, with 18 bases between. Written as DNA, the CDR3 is TGCGCCAGCAGCTGGGCCTCGCGGGGGGCGGATTCACCCCTCCACTTT. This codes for CASSWASRGADSPLHF.

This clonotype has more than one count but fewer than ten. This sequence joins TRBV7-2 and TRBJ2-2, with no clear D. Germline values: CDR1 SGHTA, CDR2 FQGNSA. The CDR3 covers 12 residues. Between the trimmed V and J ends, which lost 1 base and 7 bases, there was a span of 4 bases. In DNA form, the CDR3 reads TGTGCCAGCAGCTTAGAATTCGGGGAGCTGTTTTTT. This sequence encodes CASSLEFGELFF.

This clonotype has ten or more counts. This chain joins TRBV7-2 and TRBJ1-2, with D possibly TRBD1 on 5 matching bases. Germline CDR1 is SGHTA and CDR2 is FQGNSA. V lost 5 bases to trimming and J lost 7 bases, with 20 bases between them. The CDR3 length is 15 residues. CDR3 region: CASSPYQGVGGGYTF. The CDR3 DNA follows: TGTGCCAGCAGCCCCTATCAGGGAGTAGGAGGTGGCTACACCTTC. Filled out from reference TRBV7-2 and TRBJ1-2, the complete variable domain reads GAGVSQSPSNKVTEKGKDVELRCDPISGHTALYWYRQSLGQGLEFLIYFQGNSAPDKSGLPSDRFSAERTGGSVSTLTIQRTQQEDSAVYLCASSPYQGVGGGYTFGSGTRLTVV.

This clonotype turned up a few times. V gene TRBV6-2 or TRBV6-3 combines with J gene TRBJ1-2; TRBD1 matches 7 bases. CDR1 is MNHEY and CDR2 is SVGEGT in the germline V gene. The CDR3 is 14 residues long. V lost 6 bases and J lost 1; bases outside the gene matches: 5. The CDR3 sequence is CASRSTGINYGYTF. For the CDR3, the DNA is TGTGCCAGCAGGTCGACAGGGATTAACTATGGCTACACCTTC.

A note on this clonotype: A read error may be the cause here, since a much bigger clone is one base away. The CDR3 reads CASSETGLAGVNEQYF. The CDR3 nucleotides are TGTGCCAGCAGTGAAACGGGACTAGCGGGGGTAAATGAGCAGTACTTC. The V gene is TRBV25-1, the J gene TRBJ2-7; 14 positions agree with TRBD2. Per germline, CDR1 MGHDK and CDR2 SYGVNS. Germline trimming cut 2 bases from V and 7 bases from J; bases unmatched to any gene: 7. CDR3 length: 16 amino acids.

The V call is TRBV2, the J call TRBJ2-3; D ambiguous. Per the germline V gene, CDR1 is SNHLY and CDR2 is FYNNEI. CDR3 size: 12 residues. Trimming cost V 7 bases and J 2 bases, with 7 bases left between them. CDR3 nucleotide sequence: TGTGCCAGCACTTACGACACAGATACGCAGTATTTT. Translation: CASTYDTDTQYF.

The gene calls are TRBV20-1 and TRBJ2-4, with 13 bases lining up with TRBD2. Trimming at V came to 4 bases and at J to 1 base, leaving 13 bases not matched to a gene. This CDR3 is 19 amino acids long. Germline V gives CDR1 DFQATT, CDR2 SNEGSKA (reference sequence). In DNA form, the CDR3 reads TGCAGTGCTAATGTTCTGGGACTAGCGGGACTTAAGGCCAAAAACATTCAGTACTTC. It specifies CSANVLGLAGLKAKNIQYF.

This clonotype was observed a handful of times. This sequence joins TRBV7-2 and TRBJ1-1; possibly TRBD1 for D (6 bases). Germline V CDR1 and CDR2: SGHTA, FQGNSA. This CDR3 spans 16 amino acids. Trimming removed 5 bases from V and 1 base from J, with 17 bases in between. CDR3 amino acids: CASSQPGGGGNTEAFF. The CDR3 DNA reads TGTGCCAGCAGCCAACCGGGGGGAGGGGGGAACACTGAAGCTTTCTTT.

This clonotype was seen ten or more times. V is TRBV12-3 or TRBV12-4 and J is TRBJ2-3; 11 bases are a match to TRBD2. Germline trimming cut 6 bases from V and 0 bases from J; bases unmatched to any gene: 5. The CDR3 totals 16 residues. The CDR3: CASSPGTSGSTDTQYF. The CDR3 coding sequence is TGTGCCAGCAGCCCCGGGACTAGCGGAAGCACAGATACGCAGTATTTT.

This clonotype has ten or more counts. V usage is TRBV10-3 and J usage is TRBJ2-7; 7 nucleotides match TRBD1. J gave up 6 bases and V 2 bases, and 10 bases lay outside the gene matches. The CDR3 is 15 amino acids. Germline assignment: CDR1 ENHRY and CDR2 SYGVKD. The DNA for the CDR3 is TGTGCCATCAGTGAGGTGGCGACAGGGACGGCCGAGCAGTACTTC. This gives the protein CAISEVATGTAEQYF.

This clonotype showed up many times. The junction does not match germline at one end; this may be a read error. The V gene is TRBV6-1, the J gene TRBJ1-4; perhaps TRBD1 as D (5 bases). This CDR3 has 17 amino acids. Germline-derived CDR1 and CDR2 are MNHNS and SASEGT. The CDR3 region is CASREAKRAGMYEKLFF. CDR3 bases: TGTGCCAGCAGAGAAGCTAAGAGGGCAGGGATGTACGAAAAACTGTTTTTT.

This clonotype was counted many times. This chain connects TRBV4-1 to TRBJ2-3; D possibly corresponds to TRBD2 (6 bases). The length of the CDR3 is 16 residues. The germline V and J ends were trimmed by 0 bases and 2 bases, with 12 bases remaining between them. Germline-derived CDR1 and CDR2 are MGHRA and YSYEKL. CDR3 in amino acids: CASSQEGRGPTDTQYF. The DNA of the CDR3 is TGCGCCAGCAGCCAAGAAGGGCGGGGTCCCACAGATACGCAGTATTTT.

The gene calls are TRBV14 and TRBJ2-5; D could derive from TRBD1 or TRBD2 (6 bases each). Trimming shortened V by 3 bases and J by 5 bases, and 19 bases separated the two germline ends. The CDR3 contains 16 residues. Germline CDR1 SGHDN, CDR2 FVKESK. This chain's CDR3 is CASSHLLGGMGETQYF. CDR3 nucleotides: TGTGCCAGCAGCCACCTTCTCGGGGGCATGGGGGAGACCCAGTACTTC. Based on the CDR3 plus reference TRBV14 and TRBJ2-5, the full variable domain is EAGVTQFPSHSVIEKGQTVTLRCDPISGHDNLYWYRRVMGKEIKFLLHFVKESKQDESGMPNNRFLAERTGGTYSTLKVQPAELEDSGVYFCASSHLLGGMGETQYFGPGTRLLVL.

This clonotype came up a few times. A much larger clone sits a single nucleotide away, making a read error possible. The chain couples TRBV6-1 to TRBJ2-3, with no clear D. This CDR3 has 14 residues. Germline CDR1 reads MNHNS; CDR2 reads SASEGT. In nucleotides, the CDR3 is TGTGCCGGCAGTGGTGGCAGATACACAGATACGCAGTATTTT. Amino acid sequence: CAGSGGRYTDTQYF.

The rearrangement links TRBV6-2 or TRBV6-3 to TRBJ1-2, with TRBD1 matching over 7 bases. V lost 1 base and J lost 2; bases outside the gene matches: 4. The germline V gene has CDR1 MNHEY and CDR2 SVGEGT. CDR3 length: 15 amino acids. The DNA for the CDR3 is TGTGCCAGCAGTTACTTCCAGGGACAGAACTATGGCTACACCTTC. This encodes CASSYFQGQNYGYTF.

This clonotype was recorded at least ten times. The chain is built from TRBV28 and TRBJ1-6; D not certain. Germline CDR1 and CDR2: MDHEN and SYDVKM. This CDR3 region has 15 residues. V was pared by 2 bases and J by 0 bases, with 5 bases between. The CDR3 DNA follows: TGTGCCAGCAGTTTACGGGACTCCTATAATTCACCCCTCCACTTT. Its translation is CASSLRDSYNSPLHF.

Here the CDR3 reads CASSLTSGRIYEQYF. The CDR3 DNA reads TGTGCCAGCAGCCTGACTAGCGGGAGAATCTACGAGCAGTACTTC. The V gene is TRBV7-6, the J gene TRBJ2-5, with TRBD2 identical over 12 bases. The better agreement between TRBJ2-7 and the DNA end casts doubt on the J call. The germline gives CDR1 SGHVS, CDR2 FNYEAQ. The CDR3 runs to 15 residues.

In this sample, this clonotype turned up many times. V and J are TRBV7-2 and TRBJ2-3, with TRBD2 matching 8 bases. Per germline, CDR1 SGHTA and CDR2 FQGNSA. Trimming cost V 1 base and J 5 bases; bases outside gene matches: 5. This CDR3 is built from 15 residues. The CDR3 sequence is CASSLDGGAGDTQYF. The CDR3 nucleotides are TGTGCCAGCAGCTTAGACGGGGGGGCGGGAGATACGCAGTATTTT.

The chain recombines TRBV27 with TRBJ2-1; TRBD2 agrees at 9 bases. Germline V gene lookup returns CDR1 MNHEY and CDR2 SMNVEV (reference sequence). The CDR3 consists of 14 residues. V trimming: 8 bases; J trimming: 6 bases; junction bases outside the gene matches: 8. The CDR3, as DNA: TGTGCCAGCCGATCCAGCGGGGGGCCCAATGAGCAGTTCTTC. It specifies CASRSSGGPNEQFF.

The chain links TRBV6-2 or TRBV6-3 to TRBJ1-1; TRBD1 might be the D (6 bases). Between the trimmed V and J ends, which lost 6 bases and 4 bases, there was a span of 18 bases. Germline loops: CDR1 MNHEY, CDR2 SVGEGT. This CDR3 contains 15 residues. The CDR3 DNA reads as TGTGCCAGCAGAGTCACAGGGTCCCCTCTCACTGAAGCTTTCTTT. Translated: CASRVTGSPLTEAFF.

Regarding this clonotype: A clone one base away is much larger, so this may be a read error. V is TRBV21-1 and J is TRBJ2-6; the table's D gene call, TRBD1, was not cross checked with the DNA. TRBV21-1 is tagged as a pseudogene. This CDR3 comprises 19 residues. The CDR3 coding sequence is TGTGCCAGCAGCTTCCCTCGGACAGGGGGCCCGGCTGGGGCCAACGTCCTGACTTTC. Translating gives CASSFPRTGGPAGANVLTF.

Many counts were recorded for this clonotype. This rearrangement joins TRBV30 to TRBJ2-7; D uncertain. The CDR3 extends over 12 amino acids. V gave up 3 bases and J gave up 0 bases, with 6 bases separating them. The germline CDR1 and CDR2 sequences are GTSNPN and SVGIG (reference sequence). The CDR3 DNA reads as TGTGCCTGGAGAAGTCGCTCCTACGAGCAGTACTTC. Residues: CAWRSRSYEQYF.

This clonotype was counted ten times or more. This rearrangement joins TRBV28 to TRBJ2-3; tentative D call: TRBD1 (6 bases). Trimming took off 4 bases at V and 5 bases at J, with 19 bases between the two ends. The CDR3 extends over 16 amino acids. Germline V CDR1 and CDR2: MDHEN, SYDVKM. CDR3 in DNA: TGTGCCAGCAGTTCTAACAGGGTGAGGAGAGGAGATACGCAGTATTTT. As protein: CASSSNRVRRGDTQYF.

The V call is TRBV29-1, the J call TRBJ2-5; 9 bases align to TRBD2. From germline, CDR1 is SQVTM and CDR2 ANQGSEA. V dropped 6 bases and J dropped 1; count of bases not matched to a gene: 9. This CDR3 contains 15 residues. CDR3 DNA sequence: TGCAGCGTGAGCGGGGGGACTTCGTGCCAAGAGACCCAGTACTTC. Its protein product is CSVSGGTSCQETQYF.

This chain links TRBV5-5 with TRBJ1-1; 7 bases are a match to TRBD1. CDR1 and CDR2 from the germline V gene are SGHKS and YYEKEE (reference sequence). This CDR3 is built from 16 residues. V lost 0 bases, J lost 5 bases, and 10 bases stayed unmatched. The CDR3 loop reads CASSLGGRQGLTEAFF. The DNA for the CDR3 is TGTGCCAGCAGCTTGGGGGGAAGACAGGGCTTGACTGAAGCTTTCTTT.

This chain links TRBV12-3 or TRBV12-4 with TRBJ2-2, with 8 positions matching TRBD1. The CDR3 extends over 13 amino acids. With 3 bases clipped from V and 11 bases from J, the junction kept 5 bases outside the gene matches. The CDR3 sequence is CASSLGQALELFF. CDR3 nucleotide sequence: TGTGCCAGCAGTTTGGGACAGGCTTTAGAGCTGTTTTTT.